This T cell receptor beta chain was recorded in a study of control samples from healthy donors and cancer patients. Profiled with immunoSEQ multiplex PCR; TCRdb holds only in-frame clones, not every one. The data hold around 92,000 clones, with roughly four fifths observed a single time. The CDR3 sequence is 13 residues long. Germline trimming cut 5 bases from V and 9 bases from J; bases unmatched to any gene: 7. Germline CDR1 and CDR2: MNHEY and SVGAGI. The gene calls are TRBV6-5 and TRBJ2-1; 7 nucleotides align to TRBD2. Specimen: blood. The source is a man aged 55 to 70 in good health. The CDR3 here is CASSRGVGGEQFF. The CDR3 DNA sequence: TGTGCCAGCAGTCGGGGGGTCGGCGGTGAGCAGTTCTTC.